This section outlines one T cell receptor beta chain sequence together with its context. This entry is derived from a study of T-cell reconstitution after alpha-beta-depleted transplantation in children. The germline gives CDR1 LGHDT, CDR2 YNNKEL (reference sequence). V dropped 0 bases and J dropped 0 bases, with 9 bases sitting between them. The CDR3 is 17 amino acids. Preparation of the TCRbeta library involved a method that used unique molecular identifiers. A single record per CDR3 protein comes from TCRdb applying MiXCR to the PCR reads. The table includes under 300,000 distinct CDR3 sequences, about 9.6% detected once.

Sequencing was performed on PBMCs from the stem cell graft donor, taken from the stem cell graft. The rearrangement joins TRBV3-1 to TRBJ1-6; D ambiguous. This clonotype was sampled from a human donor who donated a stem cell graft to a child with SCID. The CDR3 protein is CASSQDLSISYNSPLHF. DNA for the CDR3: TGTGCCAGCAGCCAAGATCTGTCGATCTCCTATAATTCACCCCTCCACTTT.